This entry is about one T cell receptor (beta chain). These data belong to a study of response to subunit inactivated influenza vaccine. Germline-derived CDR1 and CDR2 are LGHDT and YNNKEL (reference sequence). V shed 2 bases, J shed 5 bases, and the junction held 8 bases outside the gene matches. This CDR3 is 16 amino acids long. TCRdb redid the calling of the RT-PCR reads with MiXCR, one entry per CDR3 protein. This table has just under 550,000 distinct CDR3 sequences, under 30% appearing once. These same data were also listed under a study on T cells expressing NK-cell markers. That source reports: The TCR beta cDNA came from 5'RACE template switching with UMIs. HCMV seropositivity characterized most of the eight sequenced donors, and seronegativity one.

This specimen consisted of CD4+ T cells sorted from PBMCs, obtained 11 to 12 days after vaccination. The rearrangement links TRBV3-1 to TRBJ2-1; 8 nucleotides agree with TRBD2. This TCR came from a man over 45 who received an inactivated influenza vaccine. CDR3 sequence (DNA): TGTGCCAGCAGCCAATTTATTGGCGGGAGGAACAATGAGCAGTTCTTC. Translating it yields CASSQFIGGRNNEQFF.